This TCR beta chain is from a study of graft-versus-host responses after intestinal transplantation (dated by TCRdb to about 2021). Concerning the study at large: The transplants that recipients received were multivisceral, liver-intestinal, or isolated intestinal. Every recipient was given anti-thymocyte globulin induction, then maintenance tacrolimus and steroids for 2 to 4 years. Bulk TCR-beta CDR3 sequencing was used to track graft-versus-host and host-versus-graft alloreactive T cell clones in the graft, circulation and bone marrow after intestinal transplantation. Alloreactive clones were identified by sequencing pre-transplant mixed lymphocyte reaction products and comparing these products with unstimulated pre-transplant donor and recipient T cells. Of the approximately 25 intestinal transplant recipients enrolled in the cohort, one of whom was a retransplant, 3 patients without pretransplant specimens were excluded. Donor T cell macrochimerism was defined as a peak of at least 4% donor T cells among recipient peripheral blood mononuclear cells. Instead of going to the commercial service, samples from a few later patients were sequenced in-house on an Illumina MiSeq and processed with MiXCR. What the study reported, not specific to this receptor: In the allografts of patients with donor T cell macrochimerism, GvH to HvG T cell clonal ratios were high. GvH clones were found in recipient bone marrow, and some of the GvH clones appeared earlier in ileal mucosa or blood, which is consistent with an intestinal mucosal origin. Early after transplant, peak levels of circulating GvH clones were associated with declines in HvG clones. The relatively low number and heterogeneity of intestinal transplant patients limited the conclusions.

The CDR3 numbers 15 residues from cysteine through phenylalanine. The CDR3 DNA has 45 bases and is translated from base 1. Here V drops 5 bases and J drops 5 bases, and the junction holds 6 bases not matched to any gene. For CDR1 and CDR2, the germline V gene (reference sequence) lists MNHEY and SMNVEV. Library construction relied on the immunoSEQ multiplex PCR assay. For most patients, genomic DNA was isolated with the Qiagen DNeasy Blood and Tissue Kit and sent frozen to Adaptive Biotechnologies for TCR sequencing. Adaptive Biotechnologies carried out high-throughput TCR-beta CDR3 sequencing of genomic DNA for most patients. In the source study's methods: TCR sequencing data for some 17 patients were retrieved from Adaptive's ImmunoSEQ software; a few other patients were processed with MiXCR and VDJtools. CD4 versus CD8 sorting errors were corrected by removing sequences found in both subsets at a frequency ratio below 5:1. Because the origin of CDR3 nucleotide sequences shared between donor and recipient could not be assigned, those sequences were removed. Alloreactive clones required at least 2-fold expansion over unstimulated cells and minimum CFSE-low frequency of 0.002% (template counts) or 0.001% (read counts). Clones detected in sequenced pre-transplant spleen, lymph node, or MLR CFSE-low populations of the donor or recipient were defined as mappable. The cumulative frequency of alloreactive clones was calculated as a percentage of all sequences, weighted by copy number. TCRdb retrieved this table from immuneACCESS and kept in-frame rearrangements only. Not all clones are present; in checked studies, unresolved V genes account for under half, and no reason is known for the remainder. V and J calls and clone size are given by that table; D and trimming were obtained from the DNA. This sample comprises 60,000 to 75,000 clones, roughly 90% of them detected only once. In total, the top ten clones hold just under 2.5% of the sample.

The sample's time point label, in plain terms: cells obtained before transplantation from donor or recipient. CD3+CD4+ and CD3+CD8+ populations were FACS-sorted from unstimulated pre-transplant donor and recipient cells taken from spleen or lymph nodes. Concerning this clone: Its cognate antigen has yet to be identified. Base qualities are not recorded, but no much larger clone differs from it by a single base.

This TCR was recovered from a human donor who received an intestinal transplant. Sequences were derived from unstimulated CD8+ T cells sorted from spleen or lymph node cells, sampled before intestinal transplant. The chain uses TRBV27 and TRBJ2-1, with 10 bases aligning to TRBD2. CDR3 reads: CASSHSGGQDNEQFF. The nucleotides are TGTGCCAGCAGTCATAGCGGGGGGCAGGACAATGAGCAGTTCTTC.